This is a list of T cell receptor beta chains from one sample in a study of shared clonotypes between healthy human individuals. The protocol was immunoSEQ multiplex PCR, while the TCRdb copy is restricted to in-frame clones and leaves out a portion. Among millions of clones listed, about 95% were seen once. Sequencing used naive CD8+ T cells sorted from blood. The receptors originated from a young man in good health. Each CDR3 is given with its conserved first and last residue. Fields, in order: V gene, clone size, CDR3 length, D gene, J gene, CDR3 DNA, CDR3 protein. A D gene is named only where the DNA matches it firmly. Expanded clones are given a class, and other clones once, few, many or no size at all.

V: TRBV5-4; size: once; length: 16; D: -; J: TRBJ2-7; DNA: TGTGCCAGCAGCCCCGGGTTAGGACTCAGTCCCTACGAGCAGTACTTC; CDR3: CASSPGLGLSPYEQYF
V: TRBV28; size: -; length: 17; D: -; J: TRBJ1-4; DNA: TGTGCCAGCTCTACTGCGGAAACAGGGCCCCTTAATGAAAAACTGTTTTTT; CDR3: CASSTAETGPLNEKLFF
V: TRBV7-9; size: once; length: 16; D: -; J: TRBJ2-5; DNA: TGTGCCAGCAGCTTAGTGGGGGGACTGACGCTCGAGACCCAGTACTTC; CDR3: CASSLVGGLTLETQYF
V: TRBV27; size: once; length: 15; D: -; J: TRBJ2-7; DNA: TGTGCCAGCAGTTTACACACAGAGCCCTCCTACGAGCAGTACTTC; CDR3: CASSLHTEPSYEQYF
V: TRBV2; size: once; length: 17; D: -; J: TRBJ2-2; DNA: TGTGCCAGCAGTGAAGGGTCCGGGGTCGGAACCACCGGGGAGCTGTTTTTT; CDR3: CASSEGSGVGTTGELFF
V: TRBV29-1; size: -; length: 12; D: TRBD1; J: TRBJ2-7; DNA: TGCAGCGTTGAAGAGGGGGGACAGGGTCTGAACTTC; CDR3: CSVEEGGQGLNF
V: TRBV6-1; size: -; length: 15; D: -; J: TRBJ2-7; DNA: TGTGCCAGCAGTGAAGTGGTTAGGGAAGATTTGGAGCAGTACTTC; CDR3: CASSEVVREDLEQYF
V: TRBV7-8; size: -; length: 16; D: -; J: TRBJ2-3; DNA: TGTGCCAGCAGCTTAAGACGCGGAGTTAGCACAGATACGCAGTATTTT; CDR3: CASSLRRGVSTDTQYF
V: TRBV9; size: -; length: 12; D: -; J: TRBJ2-2; DNA: TGTGCCAGCAGCGTAGTGACAGGGGAGCTGTTTTTT; CDR3: CASSVVTGELFF
V: TRBV5-6; size: -; length: 15; D: TRBD2; J: TRBJ2-1; DNA: TGTGCCAGCAGCCACAGACTAGCGGGAACCAATGAGCAGTTCTTC; CDR3: CASSHRLAGTNEQFF
V: TRBV27; size: -; length: 18; D: TRBD2; J: TRBJ2-2; DNA: TGTGCCAGCAGTTTATACACGGGAGGGCCTAAGAACACCGGGGAGCTGTTTTTT; CDR3: CASSLYTGGPKNTGELFF
V: TRBV2; size: once; length: 15; D: TRBD1; J: TRBJ2-7; DNA: TGTGCCAGCAGTGAGACAGGGGGTTGGTCCTACGAGCAGTACTTC; CDR3: CASSETGGWSYEQYF
V: TRBV11-2; size: -; length: 12; D: -; J: TRBJ2-7; DNA: TGTGCCAGCAGCCCCGGGGGTTACGAGCAGTACTTC; CDR3: CASSPGGYEQYF
V: TRBV9; size: -; length: 14; D: -; J: TRBJ1-2; DNA: TGTGCCAGCAGCGTAGGGGCCTCTTCCTATGGCTACACCTTC; CDR3: CASSVGASSYGYTF
V: TRBV2; size: -; length: 15; D: -; J: TRBJ2-2; DNA: TGTGCCAGCAGCCGACAGTCTCCGGCGGCCGGGGAGCTGTTTTTT; CDR3: CASSRQSPAAGELFF
V: TRBV28; size: -; length: 16; D: -; J: TRBJ2-1; DNA: TGTGCCAGCAGTCAACTAATCCCGGGAACCTACAATGAGCAGTTCTTC; CDR3: CASSQLIPGTYNEQFF
V: TRBV30; size: -; length: 14; D: -; J: TRBJ1-5; DNA: TGTGCCTGGAGTGTATCAGGAGGAGGTCAGCCCCAGCATTTT; CDR3: CAWSVSGGGQPQHF
V: TRBV13; size: -; length: 17; D: TRBD1; J: TRBJ1-6; DNA: TGTGCCAGCAGCTCGATTTCACAGGGGGCCGGGGATTCACCCCTCCACTTT; CDR3: CASSSISQGAGDSPLHF
V: TRBV7-9; size: -; length: 17; D: TRBD1; J: TRBJ2-2; DNA: TGTGCCAGCAGCTTAGCCGGGCAGGACAGGGGTACCGGGGAGCTGTTTTTT; CDR3: CASSLAGQDRGTGELFF
V: TRBV9; size: -; length: 15; D: -; J: TRBJ2-2; DNA: TGTGCCAGCAGCTTCCGTGGGTCGAACACCGGGGAGCTGTTTTTT; CDR3: CASSFRGSNTGELFF
V: TRBV29-1; size: -; length: 14; D: -; J: TRBJ1-5; DNA: TGCAGCGTTGAAACGGGGGTAGGCAATCAGCCCCAGCATTTT; CDR3: CSVETGVGNQPQHF
V: TRBV15; size: -; length: 14; D: TRBD1; J: TRBJ2-7; DNA: TGTGCCACCTGTGACAGGGTGAGTTCCTACGAGCAGTACTTC; CDR3: CATCDRVSSYEQYF
V: TRBV13; size: -; length: 14; D: -; J: TRBJ2-5; DNA: TGTGCCAGCAGCTGGGCTCCTTCCCAAGAGACCCAGTACTTC; CDR3: CASSWAPSQETQYF
V: TRBV5-7; size: -; length: 15; D: -; J: TRBJ2-7; DNA: TGTGCCAGCAGCCTGCCAAAAACGGGAAGGTACGAGCAGTACTTC; CDR3: CASSLPKTGRYEQYF
V: TRBV25-1; size: -; length: 14; D: -; J: TRBJ1-5; DNA: TGTGCCAGCAGTGAATATGAATTGGATCAGCCCCAGCATTTT; CDR3: CASSEYELDQPQHF
V: TRBV6-5; size: -; length: 14; D: -; J: TRBJ2-7; DNA: TGTGCCAGCAGTTACTCGAGGCCCGACTACGAGCAGTACTTC; CDR3: CASSYSRPDYEQYF
V: TRBV11-2; size: once; length: 15; D: -; J: TRBJ2-5; DNA: TGTGCCAGCAGCCAATGGTACGGGGGCCAAGAGACCCAGTACTTC; CDR3: CASSQWYGGQETQYF
V: TRBV13; size: -; length: 14; D: TRBD2; J: TRBJ2-7; DNA: TGTGCCAGCAGCTTCGGCGGGGAGGGCTACGAGCAGTACTTC; CDR3: CASSFGGEGYEQYF
V: TRBV27; size: -; length: 17; D: TRBD2; J: TRBJ2-3; DNA: TGTGCCAGCAGTTGGGGCTGGGGAGCGGGGCTCCCAGATACGCAGTATTTT; CDR3: CASSWGWGAGLPDTQYF
V: TRBV6-6; size: once; length: 15; D: TRBD1; J: TRBJ2-7; DNA: TGTGCCAGCAGTTCCTCACCAGGGGGAACCTACGAGCAGTACTTC; CDR3: CASSSSPGGTYEQYF
V: TRBV19; size: -; length: 13; D: -; J: TRBJ1-2; DNA: TGTGCCAGCCGGTCCGGGGAGACCTATGGCTACACCTTC; CDR3: CASRSGETYGYTF
V: TRBV27; size: -; length: 16; D: TRBD1; J: TRBJ2-1; DNA: TGTGCCAGCAGTTTATCGCTGGGGACAGGGTACAATGAGCAGTTCTTC; CDR3: CASSLSLGTGYNEQFF
V: TRBV6-5; size: once; length: 15; D: -; J: TRBJ1-2; DNA: TGTGCCAGCAGTTACTCGATCCCTGCGGAGCGGGGCTACACCTTC; CDR3: CASSYSIPAERGYTF
V: TRBV15; size: -; length: 17; D: -; J: TRBJ2-7; DNA: TGTGCCACCAGCAGAGATGACGTGGCGGAGAGCTCCTACGAGCAGTACTTC; CDR3: CATSRDDVAESSYEQYF
V: TRBV11-2; size: -; length: 16; D: -; J: TRBJ2-7; DNA: TGTGCCAGCAGCTTAGCCTTCGACGGAACGTCCTACGAGCAGTACTTC; CDR3: CASSLAFDGTSYEQYF
V: TRBV7-8; size: -; length: 15; D: -; J: TRBJ2-1; DNA: TGTGCCAGCAGCTTAGGGGGTCCCCCCTACAATGAGCAGTTCTTC; CDR3: CASSLGGPPYNEQFF
V: TRBV25-1; size: -; length: 15; D: TRBD1; J: TRBJ2-7; DNA: TGTGCCAGCAGTGAATGGACAGGGGGCAGCTACGAGCAGTACTTC; CDR3: CASSEWTGGSYEQYF
V: TRBV28; size: -; length: 14; D: -; J: TRBJ2-1; DNA: TGTGCCAGCAGTTTAGGTAGCGGATACAATGAGCAGTTCTTC; CDR3: CASSLGSGYNEQFF
V: TRBV7-9; size: -; length: 13; D: -; J: TRBJ1-2; DNA: TGTGCCACCCCCCAGTCTGCTAAGTATGGCTACACCTTC; CDR3: CATPQSAKYGYTF
V: TRBV27; size: -; length: 14; D: -; J: TRBJ2-5; DNA: TGTGCCAGCAGTTTTAGGGAAGGGGCCGAGACCCAGTACTTC; CDR3: CASSFREGAETQYF
V: TRBV11-2; size: -; length: 16; D: TRBD1; J: TRBJ2-7; DNA: TGTGCCAGCAGCTTAGGCCCCGGGACAGGGGTATACGAGCAGTACTTC; CDR3: CASSLGPGTGVYEQYF
V: TRBV6-6; size: -; length: 16; D: -; J: TRBJ2-7; DNA: TGTGCCAGCAGTTATTCCCCGACCCAACCGTCCTACGAGCAGTACTTC; CDR3: CASSYSPTQPSYEQYF
V: TRBV27; size: -; length: 15; D: -; J: TRBJ2-4; DNA: TGTGCCAGCAGTTTAGACAGGTCCGCCAAAAACATTCAGTACTTC; CDR3: CASSLDRSAKNIQYF
V: TRBV28; size: -; length: 14; D: TRBD1; J: TRBJ2-7; DNA: TGTGCCAGCAGAGCGACAGGGGGTGCCTACGAGCAGTACTTC; CDR3: CASRATGGAYEQYF
V: TRBV7-6; size: -; length: 15; D: TRBD2; J: TRBJ2-7; DNA: TGTGCCAGCAGCTCGCCGGGACTAGCGTCCTACGAGCAGTACTTC; CDR3: CASSSPGLASYEQYF
V: TRBV13; size: -; length: 12; D: -; J: TRBJ1-2; DNA: TGTGCCACCCTCTCAGGGCCCTATGGCTACACCTTC; CDR3: CATLSGPYGYTF
V: TRBV4-1; size: few; length: 13; D: -; J: TRBJ2-3; DNA: TGCGCCAGCAGCCAAGGTAACACAGATACGCAGTATTTT; CDR3: CASSQGNTDTQYF
V: TRBV27; size: -; length: 15; D: -; J: TRBJ1-6; DNA: TGTGCCAGCAGTTTAGGGAGCTCCTATAATTCACCCCTCCACTTT; CDR3: CASSLGSSYNSPLHF
V: TRBV2; size: -; length: 13; D: -; J: TRBJ1-1; DNA: TGTGCCAGCAGTGAATGGGTGAGAACTGAAGCTTTCTTT; CDR3: CASSEWVRTEAFF
V: TRBV7-9; size: -; length: 18; D: -; J: TRBJ2-2; DNA: TGTGCCAGCAGCTTAGATCGTATATTCAGGATTAGAACCGGGGAGCTGTTTTTT; CDR3: CASSLDRIFRIRTGELFF
V: TRBV7-9; size: -; length: 16; D: -; J: TRBJ2-7; DNA: TGTGCCAGCAGTGGTGAATTCCGCCGGGGGATATACGAGCAGTACTTC; CDR3: CASSGEFRRGIYEQYF
V: TRBV6-6; size: -; length: 14; D: TRBD2; J: TRBJ2-7; DNA: TGTGCCAGCGGACTAGCGGGGGCCCTCTACGAGCAGTACTTC; CDR3: CASGLAGALYEQYF
V: TRBV6-5; size: -; length: 15; D: TRBD2; J: TRBJ2-2; DNA: TGTGCCAGCAGTTACTTAGCGGGGGGCCCCGGGGAGCTGTTTTTT; CDR3: CASSYLAGGPGELFF
V: TRBV2; size: -; length: 14; D: -; J: TRBJ2-7; DNA: TGTGCCAGCAGTGAAAGTATTAGTCAATACGAGCAGTACTTC; CDR3: CASSESISQYEQYF